Below, 23 T cell receptor beta chains from the same sample are listed, as sequenced in a study of Ad26.COV2.S vaccination and SARS-CoV-2 variants. Here immunoSEQ multiplex PCR was the method, and the copy in TCRdb shows in-frame clones only, minus some. The profile shows more than 400,000 clones, roughly 90% of them singletons. Treatment specified: some 20 received Ad26.COV2.S at low or high dose, single or two shots; roughly five received placebo; per-sample allocation not given. Material that was analyzed had been drawn on day 63 after the first vaccine or placebo injection. The sequenced sample was peripheral blood, obtained in a trial of Ad26.COV2.S vaccine versus placebo. The receptors derive from a person between 18 and 60 years old who received the Ad26.COV2.S COVID-19 vaccine or a placebo.

The count of this clone is one. CDR3 nucleotide sequence: TGTGCCAGCAGCCTACCAATAACCGCTGGAAACACCATATATTTT. Its translation: CASSLPITAGNTIYF. V is TRBV5-6 and J is TRBJ1-3, with D hard to call. Trimming shortened V by 4 bases and J by 2 bases, and 13 bases separated the two germline ends. The CDR3 loop spans 15 amino acids. The germline V gene has CDR1 SGHDT and CDR2 YYEEEE. Full variable domain (remainder filled in from reference TRBV5-6 and TRBJ1-3): DAGVTQSPTHLIKTRGQQVTLRCSPKSGHDTVSWYQQALGQGPQFIFQYYEEEERQRGNFPDRFSGHQFPNYSSELNVNALLLGDSALYLCASSLPITAGNTIYFGEGSWLTVV.

As DNA, the CDR3 is TGCAGCGTTGGGGGCTCGGGACATGGGGTTTCGAACACTGAAGCTTTCTTT. This encodes CSVGGSGHGVSNTEAFF. The chain uses TRBV29-1 and TRBJ1-1, with D tentatively TRBD1 (6 bases). The CDR3 has 17 amino acids. Trimming took 4 bases from V and 1 from J, leaving 22 bases between them. In germline, CDR1 is SQVTM, CDR2 ANQGSEA.

V is TRBV4-1 and J is TRBJ2-7, with D unresolved. The CDR3 length is 17 residues. Trimming removed 2 bases from V and 0 bases from J, with 17 bases in between. Germline CDR1 is MGHRA and CDR2 is YSYEKL. As DNA, the CDR3 is TGCGCCAGCAGCCAATTTGAGTCTAGTGGCAGCTCCTACGAGCAGTACTTC. It codes for CASSQFESSGSSYEQYF.

The CDR3 spells CASSYDSTDTQYF. Here the CDR3 DNA reads TGTGCCAGCAGTTACGACAGCACAGATACGCAGTATTTT. V gene TRBV6-6 combines with J gene TRBJ2-3; no clear D gene. Deletions cut 2 bases from V and 0 bases from J, with 3 bases between. Germline values: CDR1 MNHNY, CDR2 SVGAGI (reference sequence). CDR3 length: 13 amino acids.

This clone was observed a few times. The V gene is TRBV2, the J gene TRBJ1-1; perhaps TRBD1 as D (6 bases). The CDR3 has 14 amino acids. The germline V gene has CDR1 SNHLY and CDR2 FYNNEI. The V gene lost 4 bases and the J gene lost 2 bases, with 11 bases spanning the gap. CDR3 sequence reads: CASSGGGLNTEAFF. The DNA of the CDR3 is TGTGCCAGCAGTGGCGGGGGCCTCAACACTGAAGCTTTCTTT.

This chain uses TRBV6-2 or TRBV6-3 with TRBJ2-2, with TRBD1 identical over 7 bases. This CDR3 region has 17 residues. V shed 3 bases, J shed 6 bases, and the junction held 13 bases outside the gene matches. CDR1 MNHEY and CDR2 SVGEGT come from the germline V gene. The CDR3 coding sequence is TGTGCCAGCAGTTATGCCGACAGGGAACTTTTCCCCGGGGAGCTGTTTTTT. Encoded protein: CASSYADRELFPGELFF.

This rearrangement joins TRBV29-1 to TRBJ1-2; TRBD1 is a possible D gene (5 bases). V lost 4 bases to trimming and J lost 8 bases, with 23 bases between them. The CDR3 sequence is 15 residues long. The germline V gene encodes CDR1 SQVTM and CDR2 ANQGSEA. The CDR3 protein is CSVVAGALFSGGYTF. The CDR3 DNA follows: TGCAGCGTTGTTGCCGGGGCCCTTTTTTCTGGAGGCTACACCTTC.

This clone appeared a single time. J is TRBJ1-4 and V is TRBV6-1; D gene uncertain. Germline lookup yields CDR1 MNHNS and CDR2 SASEGT. V shed 2 bases and J shed 5 bases, with 12 bases lying between them. The CDR3 extends over 15 amino acids. The DNA for the CDR3 is TGTGCCAGCAGTGAACTCAGGCACCGCAATGAAAAACTGTTTTTT. Amino acids: CASSELRHRNEKLFF.

The V and J genes are TRBV5-4 and TRBJ2-6; no clear D gene. The CDR3 length is 16 residues. Germline CDR1 reads SGHNT; CDR2 reads YYREEE (reference sequence). Trimming cost V 0 bases and J 0 bases, with 7 bases left between them. The CDR3 sequence: CASSLEVFSGANVLTF. CDR3 nucleotides: TGTGCCAGCAGCTTGGAGGTGTTCTCTGGGGCCAACGTCCTGACTTTC.

The chain uses TRBV11-2 and TRBJ2-5; TRBD1 is a possible D gene (5 bases). The germline V and J ends were trimmed by 0 bases and 8 bases, with 10 bases remaining between them. The CDR3 spans 13 residues. CDR1 and CDR2 (germline): SGHAT, FQNNGV. CDR3 DNA: TGTGCCAGCAGCTTAGACAGGGCTCAAACCCAGTACTTC. Its translation is CASSLDRAQTQYF.

The V and J genes are TRBV30 and TRBJ1-6, with 8 nucleotides matching TRBD1. Germline V CDR1 and CDR2: GTSNPN, SVGIG (reference sequence). V shed 4 bases and J 9 bases; nucleotides not matched to a gene: 11. This CDR3 has 15 residues. The chain's CDR3 is CAWKGGQGNGSPLHF. The CDR3, as DNA: TGTGCCTGGAAAGGTGGACAGGGAAATGGTTCACCCCTCCACTTT.

CDR3 nucleotides: TGTGCCAGCAGGATTACCGGGACTAGCGGGGGGTCTTACGAGCAGTACTTC. It is translated as CASRITGTSGGSYEQYF. V gene TRBV11-2 combines with J gene TRBJ2-7; 15 nucleotides line up with TRBD2. After removal of 6 bases from V and 4 bases from J, the junction contained 10 bases not matched to a gene. The CDR3 is 17 amino acids. The germline gives CDR1 SGHAT, CDR2 FQNNGV.

This sequence joins TRBV19 and TRBJ2-1, with 12 bases fitting TRBD2. V lost 2 bases, J lost 4 bases, and 3 bases stayed unmatched. The germline V gene has CDR1 LNHDA and CDR2 SQIVND (reference sequence). The CDR3 length is 16 residues. This CDR3 is CASSISSGGGYNEQFF. The CDR3 region has the DNA TGTGCCAGTAGTATATCTAGCGGGGGGGGATACAATGAGCAGTTCTTC.

This clone was seen only once. V and J are TRBV4-1 and TRBJ2-2, with D uncertain. The CDR3 spans 12 residues. The V gene's germline CDR1 is MGHRA and CDR2 YSYEKL. The V end was cut by 4 bases, the J end by 8 bases, with 8 bases between. CDR3 in amino acids: CASSLGSGELFF. In DNA form, the CDR3 reads TGCGCCAGCAGCCTGGGCAGTGGGGAGCTGTTTTTT.

The chain links TRBV2 to TRBJ2-5; D unresolved. Germline-derived CDR1 and CDR2 are SNHLY and FYNNEI. The V end lost 8 bases, the J end lost 3 bases, and 13 bases lay between the germline ends. This CDR3 is built from 13 residues. For the CDR3, the DNA is TGTGCCAGCGGATGGACGGTAAAAGAGACCCAGTACTTC. Translation: CASGWTVKETQYF.

The gene calls are TRBV19 and TRBJ2-2; no clear D. CDR3 size: 15 residues. Between the trimmed V and J ends, which lost 5 bases and 0 bases, there was a span of 10 bases. Germline-derived CDR1 and CDR2 are LNHDA and SQIVND (reference sequence). The CDR3 sequence: CASSEVRPNTGELFF. CDR3 DNA sequence: TGTGCCAGTAGTGAGGTTAGGCCGAACACCGGGGAGCTGTTTTTT. The full variable domain, completed using reference TRBV19 and TRBJ2-2, is DGGITQSPKYLFRKEGQNVTLSCEQNLNHDAMYWYRQDPGQGLRLIYYSQIVNDFQKGDIAEGYSVSREKKESFPLTVTSAQKNPTAFYLCASSEVRPNTGELFFGEGSRLTVL.

The chain couples TRBV11-3 to TRBJ2-2; unclear D gene. CDR3 size: 13 residues. Trimming removed 0 bases at V and 5 bases at J, with 4 bases between. Germline assignment: CDR1 SGHNT and CDR2 YENEEA. CDR3: CASSLDVTGELFF. The CDR3 bases are TGTGCCAGCAGCTTAGATGTTACCGGGGAGCTGTTTTTT.

The rearrangement uses TRBV19 and TRBJ2-5; TRBD2 agrees at 14 bases. Germline CDR1 is LNHDA and CDR2 is SQIVND (reference sequence). With V trimmed by 2 bases and J by 2 bases, 4 bases remained unmatched. The CDR3 extends over 17 amino acids. CDR3 in amino acids: CASSILRTSGGQETQYF. CDR3 bases: TGTGCCAGTAGTATACTACGGACTAGCGGGGGGCAAGAGACCCAGTACTTC.

V usage is TRBV7-2 and J usage is TRBJ2-7; no definite D call. This CDR3 comprises 15 residues. From germline, CDR1 is SGHTA and CDR2 FQGNSA. The ends were cut back, 5 bases at V and 3 bases at J, with 17 bases in the middle. The CDR3 DNA reads TGTGCCAGCAGCATTGCACTCGGTAGTCTCTACGAGCAGTACTTC. Translated, it gives CASSIALGSLYEQYF.

On this clone: This CDR3 is also generated by other DNA sequences in the sample. The chain combines TRBV7-2 with TRBJ1-2, with unresolved D. The V end was cut by 3 bases, the J end by 2 bases, with 10 bases between. The CDR3 loop spans 14 amino acids. The germline V gene has CDR1 SGHTA and CDR2 FQGNSA. DNA for the CDR3: TGTGCCAGCAGCTTGGAAGGCCCCAACTATGGCTACACCTTC. Translated: CASSLEGPNYGYTF.

V gene TRBV7-6 combines with J gene TRBJ2-3, with no clear D. CDR3 length equals 15 residues. Trimming pared 1 base from V and 5 bases from J, leaving 13 bases between. Germline assignment: CDR1 SGHVS and CDR2 FNYEAQ. The CDR3 DNA is TGTGCCAGCAGCTTAGGGGCTTATAGGGTAGATACGCAGTATTTT. It yields the protein CASSLGAYRVDTQYF.

The chain joins TRBV7-9 to TRBJ1-1, with D possibly TRBD1 on 5 matching bases. Trimming removed 0 bases at V and 0 bases at J, with 14 bases between. CDR1 and CDR2 from the germline V gene are SEHNR and FQNEAQ (reference sequence). This CDR3 is built from 17 residues. The CDR3 region is CASSLAGGGRVNTEAFF. The CDR3 bases are TGTGCCAGCAGCTTAGCGGGAGGCGGCAGGGTGAACACTGAAGCTTTCTTT.

V usage is TRBV4-3 and J usage is TRBJ2-1; D uncertain. The germline V gene has CDR1 LGHNA and CDR2 YSLEER. V lost 0 bases to trimming and J lost 3 bases, with 3 bases between them. The CDR3 totals 13 residues. CDR3 sequence (DNA): TGCGCCAGCAGCCAAGACAGCTACAATGAGCAGTTCTTC. Its translation: CASSQDSYNEQFF.